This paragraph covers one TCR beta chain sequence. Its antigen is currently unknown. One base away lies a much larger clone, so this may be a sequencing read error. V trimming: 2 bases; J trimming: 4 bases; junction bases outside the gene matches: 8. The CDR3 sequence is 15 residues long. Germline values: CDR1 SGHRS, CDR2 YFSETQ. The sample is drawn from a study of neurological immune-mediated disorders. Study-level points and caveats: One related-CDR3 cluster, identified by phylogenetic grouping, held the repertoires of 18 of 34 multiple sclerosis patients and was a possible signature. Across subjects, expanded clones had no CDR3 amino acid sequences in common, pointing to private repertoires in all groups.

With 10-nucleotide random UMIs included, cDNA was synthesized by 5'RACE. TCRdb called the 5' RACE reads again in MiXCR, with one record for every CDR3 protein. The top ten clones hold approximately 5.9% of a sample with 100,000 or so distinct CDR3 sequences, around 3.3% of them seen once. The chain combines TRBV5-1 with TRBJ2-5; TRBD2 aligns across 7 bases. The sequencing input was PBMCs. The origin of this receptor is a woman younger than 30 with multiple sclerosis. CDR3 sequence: CASSFAGASGETQYF. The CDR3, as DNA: TGCGCCAGCAGCTTTGCCGGGGCTAGCGGAGAGACCCAGTACTTC.